Each of the 29 T cell receptor beta chains below was sequenced from the same sample in a study of T cell responses to AZD1222 COVID-19 vaccine (dated by TCRdb to the early 2020s). The sample's time point label, in plain terms: baseline before first vaccination. Library prep was done by the immunoSEQ multiplex PCR assay. What TCRdb holds here is the immuneACCESS table cut down to in-frame rearrangements. Part of the clones is not present; checked against another copy, under half of the missing clones reflect an unresolved V gene, and the others are unexplained. The sample table shows 150,000 to 200,000 clones, and roughly 92% are seen once. The biggest ten clones account for about 0.6% of the sample. The sequencing here drew on peripheral blood, taken on day 0 of AZD1222 vaccination. The receptors shown here come from an adult in good health.

Only one count was recorded for this clone. As DNA, the CDR3 is TGTGCCAGTAGCTCCCGTGGGGCAGGGAGCGGGGAAAAACTGTTTTTT. Translating gives CASSSRGAGSGEKLFF. V usage is TRBV19 and J usage is TRBJ1-4; a possible D gene is TRBD1 (5 bases). Per germline, CDR1 LNHDA and CDR2 SQIVND (reference sequence). The CDR3 sequence is 16 residues long. V lost 6 bases, J lost 8 bases, and 22 bases lay in between.

This chain joins TRBV7-3 and TRBJ1-1; D unresolved. V gave up 3 bases and J gave up 1 base, with 6 bases separating them. Germline assignment: CDR1 SGHTA and CDR2 FQGTGA. This CDR3 contains 13 residues. The CDR3 DNA reads as TGTGCCAGCAGCTTTGCGGGGAACACTGAAGCTTTCTTT. It specifies CASSFAGNTEAFF.

The rearrangement joins TRBV6-2 or TRBV6-3 to TRBJ2-4; TRBD1 aligns across 8 bases. V lost 5 bases to trimming and J lost 0 bases; unmatched junction nucleotides: 6. CDR1 and CDR2 from the germline V gene are MNHEY and SVGEGT. CDR3 length: 16 residues. The DNA of the CDR3 is TGTGCCAGCAGTAACCTAGGACAGGGAGCCAAAAACATTCAGTACTTC. Its translation: CASSNLGQGAKNIQYF.

For the CDR3, the DNA is TGCGCCAGCTACTTGGACAGGGCTGACACTGAAGCTTTCTTT. Encoded protein: CASYLDRADTEAFF. The rearrangement joins TRBV5-1 to TRBJ1-1; 8 bases align to TRBD1. The CDR3 sequence is 14 residues long. The germline CDR1 and CDR2 sequences are SGHRS and YFSETQ. Trimming took 7 bases from V and 3 from J; bases not matched to a gene: 8.

Here the CDR3 reads CASRRLGLTEAFF. CDR3 DNA: TGTGCCAGCAGACGCTTGGGGTTGACTGAAGCTTTCTTT. J is TRBJ1-1 and V is TRBV25-1; no firm D call. The CDR3 runs to 13 residues. Trimming pared 6 bases from V and 5 bases from J, leaving 13 bases between. CDR1 and CDR2 (germline): MGHDK, SYGVNS.

This clone showed up just once. The V call is TRBV5-4, the J call TRBJ1-2; no clear D gene. Germline V gene data show CDR1 as SGHNT and CDR2 as YYREEE (reference sequence). CDR3 length: 13 residues. The V end was cut by 0 bases, the J end by 2 bases, with 5 bases between. CDR3 protein: CASSLAGNYGYTF. For the CDR3, the DNA is TGTGCCAGCAGCTTGGCGGGGAACTATGGCTACACCTTC.

The chain links TRBV19 to TRBJ1-2; D is undetermined. This CDR3 spans 11 amino acids. Trimming removed 4 bases at V and 7 bases at J, with 7 bases between. CDR1 and CDR2 from the germline V gene are LNHDA and SQIVND (reference sequence). Written as DNA, the CDR3 is TGTGCCAGTAGTAATCTGTTTGGCTACACCTTC. It is translated as CASSNLFGYTF.

This chain connects TRBV10-3 to TRBJ2-7; the D is unclear. V lost 2 bases and J 6 bases, leaving 17 bases between the germline ends. The CDR3 extends over 15 amino acids. CDR1 ENHRY and CDR2 SYGVKD come from the germline V gene. CDR3 sequence reads: CAISEPGLGRAEQYF. Written as DNA, the CDR3 is TGTGCCATCAGTGAGCCCGGGCTGGGTAGGGCCGAGCAGTACTTC.

The chain recombines TRBV20-1 with TRBJ2-7; tentatively, D is TRBD2 (5 bases). CDR3 length equals 13 residues. V was cut by 3 bases and J by 7 bases, with 16 bases left in between. The germline gives CDR1 DFQATT, CDR2 SNEGSKA (reference sequence). CDR3 nucleotides: TGCAGTGCTAGTAGGGAGCTTTTGAGAGAGCAGTACTTC. It codes for CSASRELLREQYF.

The chain recombines TRBV5-1 with TRBJ2-2, with 10 bases aligning to TRBD2. CDR3 length: 15 residues. Germline CDR1 SGHRS, CDR2 YFSETQ. Trimming removed 5 bases from V and 3 bases from J; junction bases left unmatched: 4. The CDR3 is CASRLAGEYTGELFF. The CDR3, as DNA: TGCGCCAGCAGGCTAGCGGGAGAATACACCGGGGAGCTGTTTTTT.

The chain combines TRBV4-1 with TRBJ1-4; 9 bases fit TRBD1. This CDR3 spans 16 amino acids. The ends lost 0 bases at V and 5 bases at J; junction bases unmatched: 4. CDR1 and CDR2 from the germline V gene are MGHRA and YSYEKL. The CDR3 loop reads CASSQEAGTGNEKLFF. CDR3 DNA: TGCGCCAGCAGCCAAGAAGCCGGGACAGGGAATGAAAAACTGTTTTTT.

The chain has TRBV7-9 and TRBJ2-7; D may be TRBD1 or TRBD2 (5 bases each). The CDR3 runs to 13 residues. The V end was cut by 8 bases, the J end by 2 bases, with 13 bases between. Germline-derived CDR1 and CDR2 are SEHNR and FQNEAQ (reference sequence). The CDR3 spells CASRMGRTYEQYF. The CDR3 DNA reads as TGTGCCAGCCGGATGGGACGGACCTACGAGCAGTACTTC.

This chain links TRBV2 with TRBJ2-7; tentatively, D is TRBD2 (5 bases). V was shortened by 2 bases and J by 6 bases, with 5 bases between the two germline ends. Germline values: CDR1 SNHLY, CDR2 FYNNEI. CDR3 size: 11 residues. CDR3 loop: CASSERGEQYF. For the CDR3, the DNA is TGTGCCAGCAGTGAACGGGGCGAGCAGTACTTC.

The V gene is TRBV28, the J gene TRBJ1-4; D uncertain. This CDR3 comprises 13 residues. V lost 6 bases, J lost 4 bases, and 9 bases lay in between. Germline CDR1 and CDR2: MDHEN and SYDVKM. CDR3 DNA sequence: TGTGCCAGCAGCCCGAGCCATAATGAAAAACTGTTTTTT. Translated: CASSPSHNEKLFF.

As concerns this clone: The identical CDR3 is also encoded by other nucleotide sequences in the sample. V usage is TRBV19 and J usage is TRBJ1-3; D gene uncertain. The germline gives CDR1 LNHDA, CDR2 SQIVND (reference sequence). V was trimmed by 1 base and J by 2 bases, leaving 3 bases between them. This CDR3 spans 13 amino acids. The CDR3 region has the DNA TGTGCCAGTAGTATAGGCACTGGAAACACCATATATTTT. Translating gives CASSIGTGNTIYF.

V and J are TRBV2 and TRBJ2-1; D remains ambiguous. This CDR3 has 12 residues. Per germline, CDR1 SNHLY and CDR2 FYNNEI. Trimming stripped 4 bases from V and 10 bases from J, with 11 bases between. This chain's CDR3 is CASSVKGREQFF. CDR3 bases: TGTGCCAGCAGTGTTAAAGGGCGGGAGCAGTTCTTC.

Worth noting for this clone: The sample carries other DNA sequences with the same CDR3. The J gene is TRBJ2-7, the V gene TRBV6-5, with D perhaps being TRBD1 or TRBD2 (5 bases each). The CDR3 is 13 residues long. Germline CDR1 MNHEY, CDR2 SVGAGI. V was pared by 2 bases and J by 1 base, with 6 bases between. CDR3 DNA: TGTGCCAGCAGTTACGGGACGTCCTACGAGCAGTACTTC. It encodes CASSYGTSYEQYF.

Only one count was recorded for this clone. J is TRBJ1-5 and V is TRBV28; perhaps TRBD1 as D (5 bases). The germline CDR1 and CDR2 sequences are MDHEN and SYDVKM. The V end lost 5 bases, the J end lost 3 bases, and 14 bases lay between the germline ends. The CDR3 extends over 15 amino acids. CDR3 nucleotide sequence: TGTGCCAGCAGTCAGGCACTGGGACTCAATCAGCCCCAGCATTTT. Translating it yields CASSQALGLNQPQHF.

This rearrangement joins TRBV28 to TRBJ2-2; D could derive from TRBD1 or TRBD2 (5 bases each). Trimming took 4 bases from V and 0 from J, leaving 6 bases between them. The CDR3 covers 14 residues. Germline-derived CDR1 and CDR2 are MDHEN and SYDVKM. The CDR3 nucleotides are TGTGCCAGCAGTTGGGGGTCGAACACCGGGGAGCTGTTTTTT. The encoded protein is CASSWGSNTGELFF.

The chain recombines TRBV3-1 (or the pseudogene TRBV3-2) with TRBJ2-1; 12 bases are shared with TRBD2. This CDR3 spans 15 amino acids. CDR1 is LGHDT and CDR2 is YNNKEL in the germline V gene (reference sequence). V shed 4 bases, J shed 6 bases, and the junction held 4 bases outside the gene matches. The chain's CDR3 is CASSRTSGIANEQFF. CDR3 sequence (DNA): TGTGCCAGCAGCCGGACTAGCGGGATAGCCAATGAGCAGTTCTTC.

The V and J genes are TRBV9 and TRBJ2-7, with 7 bases matching TRBD2. Trimming removed 4 bases from V and 1 base from J; junction bases left unmatched: 8. Germline CDR1 SGDLS, CDR2 YYNGEE. This CDR3 region has 15 residues. The CDR3 bases are TGTGCCAGCAGCCCCCATCGCGGGAGTTCCTACGAGCAGTACTTC. Amino acids: CASSPHRGSSYEQYF.

The V and J genes are TRBV3-1 (or the pseudogene TRBV3-2) and TRBJ2-7; a possible D gene is TRBD2 (6 bases). The germline gives CDR1 LGHDT, CDR2 YNNKEL (reference sequence). The CDR3 spans 14 residues. Trimming shortened V by 4 bases and J by 2 bases, and 12 bases separated the two germline ends. The CDR3 loop is CASSLRGGTYEQYF. The CDR3 DNA is TGTGCCAGCAGCCTCCGGGGAGGTACCTACGAGCAGTACTTC.

This chain links TRBV7-9 with TRBJ1-1; possible D gene TRBD1, 5 bases. The CDR3 has 13 amino acids. The germline V gene has CDR1 SEHNR and CDR2 FQNEAQ (reference sequence). V dropped 1 base and J dropped 6 bases, with 9 bases sitting between them. CDR3 loop: CASSLGGDAEAFF. CDR3 nucleotide sequence: TGTGCCAGCAGCTTAGGAGGGGACGCTGAAGCTTTCTTT.

This rearrangement joins TRBV30 to TRBJ1-1; 9 positions agree with TRBD1. This CDR3 comprises 13 residues. Trimming took 8 bases from V and 1 from J; bases not matched to a gene: 5. Germline assignment: CDR1 GTSNPN and CDR2 SVGIG (reference sequence). The CDR3 coding sequence is TGTGCCGGACAGGGGAAAGAGAACACTGAAGCTTTCTTT. Protein product: CAGQGKENTEAFF.

The chain uses TRBV3-1 (or the pseudogene TRBV3-2) and TRBJ1-1, with 10 bases identical to TRBD1. The V and J ends lost 2 bases and 10 bases, in that order; junction bases with no gene match: 4. The CDR3 runs to 13 residues. The germline gives CDR1 LGHDT, CDR2 YNNKEL (reference sequence). The CDR3 sequence is CASSQSRDRGAFF. The CDR3 coding sequence is TGTGCCAGCAGCCAATCACGGGACAGGGGAGCTTTCTTT.

The V gene is TRBV5-1, the J gene TRBJ2-7; 14 positions agree with TRBD2. The CDR3 runs to 16 residues. V shed 4 bases, J shed 4 bases, and the junction held 7 bases outside the gene matches. The germline CDR1 and CDR2 sequences are SGHRS and YFSETQ. Here the CDR3 reads CASSGGTSGSAYEQYF. The CDR3 coding sequence is TGCGCCAGCAGCGGCGGGACTAGCGGGAGTGCATACGAGCAGTACTTC. The entire variable domain, with the rest obtained from reference TRBV5-1 and TRBJ2-7, is as follows: KAGVTQTPRYLIKTRGQQVTLSCSPISGHRSVSWYQQTPGQGLQFLFEYFSETQRNKGNFPGRFSGRQFSNSRSEMNVSTLELGDSALYLCASSGGTSGSAYEQYFGPGTRLTVT.

This clone has just one count. The chain recombines TRBV6-5 with TRBJ1-1; D unclear. The V and J ends lost 6 bases and 5 bases respectively, with 10 bases between them. Per germline, CDR1 MNHEY and CDR2 SVGAGI. This CDR3 is built from 12 residues. Here the CDR3 reads CASSLQGTEAFF. The CDR3 DNA follows: TGTGCCAGCAGCTTACAAGGGACTGAAGCTTTCTTT.

This chain joins TRBV6-5 and TRBJ2-7, with 8 bases matching TRBD2. The ends lost 7 bases at V and 5 bases at J; junction bases unmatched: 13. This CDR3 is 15 amino acids long. CDR1 MNHEY and CDR2 SVGAGI come from the germline V gene. CDR3 DNA sequence: TGTGCCAGCACGCCGCCTCGTGGGACTAGAGACGAGCAGTACTTC. Residues: CASTPPRGTRDEQYF.

The gene calls are TRBV25-1 and TRBJ2-7, with TRBD2 matching over 7 bases. CDR1 and CDR2 (germline): MGHDK, SYGVNS. The junction had 6 bases not matched to a gene; V was cut back by 0 bases and J by 1 base. The CDR3 length is 16 residues. The CDR3 DNA sequence: TGTGCCAGCAGTGAATATGGAAGCGGGGTTTCCTACGAGCAGTACTTC. This codes for CASSEYGSGVSYEQYF.